A single sample gave rise to the 15 T cell receptor beta chains below, sequenced in a study of response to subunit inactivated influenza vaccine. TCRdb fed the RT-PCR reads into MiXCR, producing one record per CDR3 protein. The data contain 600,000 to 850,000 distinct CDR3 sequences, approximately 14% of them seen just once; the ten biggest clones take up 7.6%. The sequencing used PBMCs from blood, collected around two weeks before vaccination. The source is a man aged 50 to 60 who received an inactivated influenza vaccine.

This clonotype was counted a few times. This chain uses TRBV7-9 with TRBJ1-4; D might be TRBD1 (5 bases). CDR3 size: 16 residues. The V gene's germline CDR1 is SEHNR and CDR2 FQNEAQ (reference sequence). The V end was cut by 1 base, the J end by 5 bases, with 14 bases between. In DNA, the CDR3 is TGTGCCAGCAGCTTAGGGGTTGGGGCCGGCAATGAAAAACTGTTTTTT. This encodes CASSLGVGAGNEKLFF.

The V gene is TRBV5-1, the J gene TRBJ2-5, with D possibly matching TRBD2 (7 bases). CDR1 is SGHRS and CDR2 is YFSETQ in the germline V gene. Trimming took 0 bases from V and 3 from J, leaving 15 bases between them. CDR3 size: 16 residues. CDR3 in amino acids: CASSLEAGARKETQYF. CDR3 in DNA: TGCGCCAGCAGCTTGGAGGCGGGGGCCCGGAAAGAGACCCAGTACTTC. The full variable domain, rest sourced from reference TRBV5-1 and TRBJ2-5, is KAGVTQTPRYLIKTRGQQVTLSCSPISGHRSVSWYQQTPGQGLQFLFEYFSETQRNKGNFPGRFSGRQFSNSRSEMNVSTLELGDSALYLCASSLEAGARKETQYFGPGTRLLVL.

This clonotype was recorded a few times. The V call is TRBV7-4, the J call TRBJ2-1; TRBD2 matches at 12 bases. The J segment lost 9 bases and the V segment lost 0 bases, leaving 9 bases of the junction unmatched. The CDR3 length is 17 residues. The germline CDR1 and CDR2 sequences are SGHVT and SQSDAQ. Here the CDR3 reads CASSLAEASGRAREQFF. CDR3 sequence (DNA): TGTGCCAGCAGCTTAGCCGAAGCTAGCGGGAGGGCCCGTGAGCAGTTCTTC.

This clonotype occurred a few times. The CDR3 protein is CASSIGGGNSPLHF. The DNA of the CDR3 is TGTGCCAGCAGTATTGGAGGGGGGAATTCACCCCTCCACTTT. The chain has TRBV12-3 or TRBV12-4 and TRBJ1-6, with D perhaps TRBD1 (6 bases). V dropped 5 bases and J dropped 7 bases, with 12 bases sitting between them. The CDR3 covers 14 residues.

This chain links TRBV5-1 with TRBJ2-7; D remains ambiguous. This CDR3 has 12 residues. CDR1 is SGHRS and CDR2 is YFSETQ in the germline V gene. V was pared by 3 bases and J by 3 bases, with 7 bases between. The CDR3 loop is CASSSDYYEQYF. CDR3 DNA: TGCGCCAGCAGCTCCGATTACTACGAGCAGTACTTC.

J is TRBJ2-1 and V is TRBV20-1, with D tentatively TRBD2 (5 bases). This CDR3 is 14 amino acids long. Germline assignment: CDR1 DFQATT and CDR2 SNEGSKA (reference sequence). V was shortened by 0 bases and J by 9 bases, with 15 bases between the two germline ends. Written as DNA, the CDR3 is TGCAGTGCTAGAGAGCAGCTCGGGATCGGTGAGCAGTTCTTC. It codes for CSAREQLGIGEQFF.

This clonotype appeared a few times. V and J are TRBV12-3 or TRBV12-4 and TRBJ2-7, with D perhaps matching TRBD1 or TRBD2 (5 bases each). V dropped 5 bases and J dropped 7 bases, with 21 bases sitting between them. This CDR3 spans 15 amino acids. The CDR3 DNA sequence: TGTGCCAGCAGTCTCCGGCGTGGTGGGGACGCGGAGCAGTACTTC. Residues: CASSLRRGGDAEQYF.

This clonotype was recorded a few times. The chain joins TRBV20-1 to TRBJ1-1, with D hard to call. CDR1 and CDR2 from the germline V gene are DFQATT and SNEGSKA (reference sequence). The CDR3 runs 14 residues. Trimming left V 2 bases short and J 5 bases short, with 15 bases between. CDR3 DNA: TGCAGTGCTAGAAATCCAGATGGATTGACTGAAGCTTTCTTT. Protein: CSARNPDGLTEAFF.

The chain employs TRBV20-1 and TRBJ2-4; TRBD1 aligns across 8 bases. From germline, CDR1 is DFQATT and CDR2 SNEGSKA (reference sequence). This CDR3 has 13 amino acids. V trimming: 6 bases; J trimming: 1 base; junction bases outside the gene matches: 2. The CDR3 protein is CSAGDRAKNIQYF. The CDR3 DNA reads as TGCAGTGCGGGGGACAGGGCCAAAAACATTCAGTACTTC.

The genes are TRBV7-9 and TRBJ2-1, with TRBD2 matching over 7 bases. In germline, CDR1 is SEHNR, CDR2 FQNEAQ (reference sequence). The V gene end was trimmed by 6 bases and the J gene end by 2 bases; junction bases not matched to a gene: 7. The CDR3 is 15 residues long. The CDR3 here is CASRGGGGTYNEQFF. In DNA form, the CDR3 reads TGTGCCAGCAGAGGCGGGGGTGGCACCTACAATGAGCAGTTCTTC.

This clonotype was counted between two and nine times. The genes are TRBV29-1 and TRBJ1-1, with 7 bases lining up with TRBD1. The length of the CDR3 is 14 residues. Per germline, CDR1 SQVTM and CDR2 ANQGSEA. CDR3: CRASIGQANTEAFF. In DNA, the CDR3 is TGCAGAGCATCTATTGGACAGGCGAACACTGAAGCTTTCTTT.

This clonotype occurred a few times. The chain uses TRBV11-2 and TRBJ2-5; D is tentatively TRBD1 or TRBD2 (5 bases each). The CDR3 contains 14 residues. The V end lost 4 bases, the J end lost 5 bases, and 14 bases lay between the germline ends. Per the germline V gene, CDR1 is SGHAT and CDR2 is FQNNGV. The CDR3 protein is CASSSPLGTETQYF. DNA of the CDR3: TGTGCCAGCAGCTCCCCCCTGGGGACGGAGACCCAGTACTTC.

This clonotype occurred a few times. The chain is built from TRBV27 and TRBJ2-7, with D tentatively TRBD1 (5 bases). V was shortened by 3 bases and J by 0 bases, with 9 bases between the two germline ends. The CDR3 extends over 14 amino acids. The germline V gene encodes CDR1 MNHEY and CDR2 SMNVEV (reference sequence). This CDR3 reads CASSLTQASYEQYF. DNA of the CDR3: TGTGCCAGCAGTTTGACACAGGCCTCCTACGAGCAGTACTTC.

This chain connects TRBV18 to TRBJ2-7; D is uncertain. Germline CDR1 KGHSH, CDR2 LQKENI. V dropped 5 bases and J dropped 2 bases, with 13 bases sitting between them. There are 14 residues in the CDR3. As DNA, the CDR3 is TGTGCCAGCTCATCGGGCCTATACCCCTACGAGCAGTACTTC. Translation gives CASSSGLYPYEQYF.

There are many counts of this clonotype. V usage is TRBV7-9 and J usage is TRBJ2-1, with 7 bases identical to TRBD2. Germline V gene data show CDR1 as SEHNR and CDR2 as FQNEAQ (reference sequence). The CDR3 sequence is 13 residues long. V was clipped by 4 bases and J by 6 bases; unmatched bases: 3. This CDR3 reads CASSSRTSNEQFF. The CDR3, as DNA: TGTGCCAGCAGCTCACGGACTAGCAATGAGCAGTTCTTC.